This TCR beta chain was sequenced during a study of beta chain features in type 1 diabetes. Study-level information: On cell yields, gender and age, patients and healthy donors were similar.

The study reverse transcribed the entire isolated RNA, so it sequenced expressed TCRB transcripts. There were 3.5 million or so reads on average in the naive, central memory and regulatory T cell samples. Sequenced by immunoSEQ multiplex PCR; TCRdb stores in-frame clones only, minus some. Counted here are a few hundred thousand clones, roughly an eighth occurring once; the ten biggest clones make up about 0.01%. CDR1 is SGDLS, CDR2 YYNGEE, per germline. This CDR3 spans 17 amino acids. With V trimmed by 0 bases and J by 1 base, 7 bases remained unmatched. This clone was seen only a few times. Its antigen is still unknown. Study results and caveats: A moderate, significant TCRB CDR3 shortening appeared in type 1 diabetes across four CD4+ subsets.

The V and J genes are TRBV9 and TRBJ2-3; 8 bases are a match to TRBD2. The TCR comes from a woman aged 18-30 years with type 1 diabetes. Material: naive CD4+ T cells from blood. The CDR3: CASSVVGLADRTDTQYF. The CDR3 bases are TGTGCCAGCAGCGTAGTTGGACTAGCCGACCGCACAGATACGCAGTATTTT.